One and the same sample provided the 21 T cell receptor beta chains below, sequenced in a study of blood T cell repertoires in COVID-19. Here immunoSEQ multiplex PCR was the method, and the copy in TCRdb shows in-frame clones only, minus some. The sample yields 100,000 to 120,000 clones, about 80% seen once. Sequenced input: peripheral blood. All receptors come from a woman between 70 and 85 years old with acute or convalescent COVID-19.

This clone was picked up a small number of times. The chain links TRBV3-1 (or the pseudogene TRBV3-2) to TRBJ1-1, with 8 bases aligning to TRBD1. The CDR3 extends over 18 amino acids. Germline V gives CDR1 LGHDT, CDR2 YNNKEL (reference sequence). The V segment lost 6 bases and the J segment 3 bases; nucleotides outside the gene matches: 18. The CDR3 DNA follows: TGTGCCAGCAGTCTCAAAAGGACAGGGACGGTTGGGTACACTGAAGCTTTCTTT. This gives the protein CASSLKRTGTVGYTEAFF.

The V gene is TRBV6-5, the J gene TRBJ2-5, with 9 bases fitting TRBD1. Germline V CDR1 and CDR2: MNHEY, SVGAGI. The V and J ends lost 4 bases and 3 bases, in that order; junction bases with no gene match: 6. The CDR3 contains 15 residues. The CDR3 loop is CASSLTGTGKETQYF. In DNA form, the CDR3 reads TGTGCCAGCAGTTTGACCGGGACAGGGAAAGAGACCCAGTACTTC.

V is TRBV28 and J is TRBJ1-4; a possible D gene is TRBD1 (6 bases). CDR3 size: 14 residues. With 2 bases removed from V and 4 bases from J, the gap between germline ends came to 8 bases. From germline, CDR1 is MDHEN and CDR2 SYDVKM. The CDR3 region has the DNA TGTGCCAGCAGTTTACCCAGGGGTAATGAAAAACTGTTTTTT. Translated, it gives CASSLPRGNEKLFF. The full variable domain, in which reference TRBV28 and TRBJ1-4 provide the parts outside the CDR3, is DVKVTQSSRYLVKRTGEKVFLECVQDMDHENMFWYRQDPGLGLRLIYFSYDVKMKEKGDIPEGYSVSREKKERFSLILESASTNQTSMYLCASSLPRGNEKLFFGSGTQLSVL.

The CDR3 here is CASSWDRTSGGAFMKTQYF. CDR3 sequence (DNA): TGTGCCAGCAGTTGGGACCGGACTAGCGGGGGGGCCTTTATGAAGACCCAGTACTTC. The chain is built from TRBV6-2 or TRBV6-3 and TRBJ2-5, with 15 bases aligning to TRBD2. V dropped 4 bases and J dropped 6; count of bases not matched to a gene: 15. The CDR3 runs 19 residues. CDR1 and CDR2 from the germline V gene are MNHEY and SVGEGT.

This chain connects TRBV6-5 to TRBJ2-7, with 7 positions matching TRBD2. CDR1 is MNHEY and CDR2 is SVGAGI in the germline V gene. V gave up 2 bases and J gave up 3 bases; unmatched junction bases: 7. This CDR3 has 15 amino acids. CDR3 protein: CASSYAASGNYEQYF. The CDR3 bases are TGTGCCAGCAGTTACGCGGCTAGCGGAAACTACGAGCAGTACTTC.

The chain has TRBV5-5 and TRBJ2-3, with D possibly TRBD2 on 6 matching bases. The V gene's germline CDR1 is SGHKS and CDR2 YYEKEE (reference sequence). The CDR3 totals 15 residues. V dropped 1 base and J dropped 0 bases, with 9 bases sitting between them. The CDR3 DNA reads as TGTGCCAGCAGCTTGTACGGGACTAGCACAGATACGCAGTATTTT. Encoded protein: CASSLYGTSTDTQYF.

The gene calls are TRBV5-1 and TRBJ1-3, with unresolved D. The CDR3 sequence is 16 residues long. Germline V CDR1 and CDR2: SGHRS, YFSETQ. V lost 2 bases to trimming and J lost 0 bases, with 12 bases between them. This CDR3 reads CASSLDLLASGNTIYF. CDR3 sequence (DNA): TGCGCCAGCAGCTTAGACTTATTAGCCTCTGGAAACACCATATATTTT.

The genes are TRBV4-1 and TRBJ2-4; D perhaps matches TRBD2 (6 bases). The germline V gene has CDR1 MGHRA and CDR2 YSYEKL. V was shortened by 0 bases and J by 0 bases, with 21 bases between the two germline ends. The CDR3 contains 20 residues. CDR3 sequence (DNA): TGCGCCAGCAGCCAAGAGGGTGCGGGTTTTAGGGACTTAGCCAAAAACATTCAGTACTTC. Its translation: CASSQEGAGFRDLAKNIQYF.

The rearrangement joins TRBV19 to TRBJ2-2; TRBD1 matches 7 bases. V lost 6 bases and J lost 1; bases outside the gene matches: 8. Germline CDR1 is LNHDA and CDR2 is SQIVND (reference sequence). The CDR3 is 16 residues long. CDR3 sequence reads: CASRGNRGLNTGELFF. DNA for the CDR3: TGTGCCAGTAGGGGAAACAGGGGCTTGAACACCGGGGAGCTGTTTTTT.

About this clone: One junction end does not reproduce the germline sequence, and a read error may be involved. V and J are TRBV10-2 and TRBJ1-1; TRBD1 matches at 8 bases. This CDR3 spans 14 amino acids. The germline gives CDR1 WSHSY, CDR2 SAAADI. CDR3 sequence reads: CASTGQGQSTQAFF. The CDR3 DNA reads TGCGCCAGCACCGGACAGGGACAGAGCACTCAAGCTTTCTTT.

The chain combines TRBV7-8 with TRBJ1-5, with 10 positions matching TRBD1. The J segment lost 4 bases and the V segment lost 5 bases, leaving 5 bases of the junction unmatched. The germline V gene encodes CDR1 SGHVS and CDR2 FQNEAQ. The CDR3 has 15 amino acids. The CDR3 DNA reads TGTGCCAGCAGCCGAGGGACAGGGGAAAATCAGCCCCAGCATTTT. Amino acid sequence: CASSRGTGENQPQHF.

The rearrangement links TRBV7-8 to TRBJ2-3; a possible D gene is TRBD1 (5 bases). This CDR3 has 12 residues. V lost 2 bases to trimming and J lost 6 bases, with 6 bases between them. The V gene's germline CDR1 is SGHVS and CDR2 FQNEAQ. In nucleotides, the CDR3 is TGTGCCAGCAGCTTAAAGGGGGATACGCAGTATTTT. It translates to CASSLKGDTQYF. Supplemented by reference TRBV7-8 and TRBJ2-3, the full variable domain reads GAGVSQSPRYKVAKRGQDVALRCDPISGHVSLFWYQQALGQGPEFLTYFQNEAQLDKSGLPSDRFFAERPEGSVSTLKIQRTQQEDSAVYLCASSLKGDTQYFGPGTRLTVL.

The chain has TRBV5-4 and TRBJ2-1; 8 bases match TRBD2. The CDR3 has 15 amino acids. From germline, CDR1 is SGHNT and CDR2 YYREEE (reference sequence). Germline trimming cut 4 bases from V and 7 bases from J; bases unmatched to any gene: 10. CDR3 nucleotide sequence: TGTGCCAGCAGCCTCGGGAGCGGGAGTGGGAATGAGCAGTTCTTC. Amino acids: CASSLGSGSGNEQFF.

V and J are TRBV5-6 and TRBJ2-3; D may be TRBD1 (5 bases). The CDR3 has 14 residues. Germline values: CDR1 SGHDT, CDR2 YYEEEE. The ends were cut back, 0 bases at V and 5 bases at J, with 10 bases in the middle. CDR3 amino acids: CASSLVQGRDTQYF. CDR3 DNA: TGTGCCAGCAGCTTGGTCCAGGGCCGAGATACGCAGTATTTT.

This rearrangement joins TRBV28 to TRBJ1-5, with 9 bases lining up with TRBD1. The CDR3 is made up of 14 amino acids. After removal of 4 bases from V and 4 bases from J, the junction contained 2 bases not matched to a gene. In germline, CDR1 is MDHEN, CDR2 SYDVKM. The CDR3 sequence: CASSSGTGNQPQHF. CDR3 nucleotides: TGTGCCAGCAGTTCCGGGACAGGGAATCAGCCCCAGCATTTT. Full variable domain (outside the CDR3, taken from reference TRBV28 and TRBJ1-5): DVKVTQSSRYLVKRTGEKVFLECVQDMDHENMFWYRQDPGLGLRLIYFSYDVKMKEKGDIPEGYSVSREKKERFSLILESASTNQTSMYLCASSSGTGNQPQHFGDGTRLSIL.

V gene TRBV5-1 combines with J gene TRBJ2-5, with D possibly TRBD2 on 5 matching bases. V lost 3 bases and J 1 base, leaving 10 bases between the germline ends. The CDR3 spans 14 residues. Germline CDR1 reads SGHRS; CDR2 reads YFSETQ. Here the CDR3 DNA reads TGCGCCAGCAGCTCGGGAAACCCCCAAGAGACCCAGTACTTC. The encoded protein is CASSSGNPQETQYF.

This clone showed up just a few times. This chain's CDR3 is CASSQGRAYEQYF. CDR3 bases: TGTGCCAGCAGCCAAGGGAGGGCCTACGAGCAGTACTTC. The rearrangement joins TRBV4-2 to TRBJ2-7, with a weak D call TRBD2 (6 bases). Germline loops: CDR1 LGHNA, CDR2 YNFKEQ. The V end was cut by 1 base, the J end by 2 bases, with 6 bases between. CDR3 length equals 13 residues.

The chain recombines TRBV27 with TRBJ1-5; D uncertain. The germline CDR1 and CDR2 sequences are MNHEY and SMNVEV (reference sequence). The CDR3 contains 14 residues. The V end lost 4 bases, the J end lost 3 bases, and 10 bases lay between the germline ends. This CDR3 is CASSSLANNQPQHF. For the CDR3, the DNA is TGTGCCAGCAGTTCGCTCGCGAACAATCAGCCCCAGCATTTT.

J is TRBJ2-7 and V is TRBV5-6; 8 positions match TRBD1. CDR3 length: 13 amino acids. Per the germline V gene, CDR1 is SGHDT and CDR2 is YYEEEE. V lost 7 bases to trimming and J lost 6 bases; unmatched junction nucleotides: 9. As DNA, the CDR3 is TGTGCCAGCCTGGACAGGGCCAAGGGCGAGCAGTACTTC. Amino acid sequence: CASLDRAKGEQYF.

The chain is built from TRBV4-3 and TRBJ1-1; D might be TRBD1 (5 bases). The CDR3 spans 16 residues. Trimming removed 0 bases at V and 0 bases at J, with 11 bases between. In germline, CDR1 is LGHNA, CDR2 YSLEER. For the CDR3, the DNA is TGCGCCAGCAGCCAAGATCAGGGTAGGGTGAACACTGAAGCTTTCTTT. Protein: CASSQDQGRVNTEAFF.

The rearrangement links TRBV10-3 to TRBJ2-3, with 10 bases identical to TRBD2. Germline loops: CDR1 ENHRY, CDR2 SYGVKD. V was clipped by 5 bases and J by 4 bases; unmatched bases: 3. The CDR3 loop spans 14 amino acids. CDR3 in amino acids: CAISSGGAADTQYF. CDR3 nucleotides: TGTGCCATCAGTAGCGGGGGGGCGGCAGATACGCAGTATTTT.